These T cell receptor beta chains were read from a single sample in a study of T cells expressing NK-cell markers. TCRdb re-called the 5' RACE reads and shows each CDR3 protein once, DNA omitted. With about 160,000 distinct CDR3 sequences in the sample, the ten largest clones hold roughly a fifth. Material: blood T cells: a sorted CD56 or NKG2C T cell subset, CD4+ or CD8+ T cells, or bulk PBMC T cells (not recorded which). These receptors were collected from a man between 18 and 69 years old in good health. The CDR3 runs from the conserved cysteine through the conserved F or W.

V	J	length	CDR3
TRBV7-2	TRBJ2-1	15	CASSSLFHDYNEQFF
TRBV19	TRBJ2-7	15	CASSVTGSEAYEQYF
TRBV7-2	TRBJ1-6	15	CASSFGFSYNSPLHF
TRBV2	TRBJ2-3	17	CASTLRVQGPGADTQYF
TRBV2	TRBJ1-2	16	CASSLSVGPINYGYTF
TRBV6-5	TRBJ2-1	18	CASSYRLAGGRALDEQFF
TRBV28	TRBJ1-1	14	CASSPWRQGYEAFF
TRBV27	TRBJ2-2	14	CASSFLGNTGELFF
TRBV11-1	TRBJ1-1	15	CASSFGWVENTEAFF
TRBV5-1	TRBJ2-3	11	CASSLGPAQYF
TRBV4-1	TRBJ1-4	14	CASSIEGPNEELFF
TRBV7-9	TRBJ2-3	16	CASSLGQTGRTDTQYF
TRBV5-6	TRBJ2-1	11	CASSSRGPEFF